These 5 T cell receptor beta chains came from one sample sequenced in a study of OX40 agonist ivuxolimab in advanced cancers. Sequencing was performed with immunoSEQ multiplex PCR; in TCRdb, only in-frame clones are kept and a portion is missing. Counted here are roughly 74,000 clones, roughly 84% occurring once; the ten biggest clones make up approximately 2.1%. The source material was CD4+ or CD8+ T cells sorted from blood, sampled in a trial of the OX40 agonist ivuxolimab. The receptors here all came from an adult with an advanced solid tumor such as melanoma, head and neck, liver or kidney cancer.

The sample holds one count of this clone. The gene calls are TRBV14 and TRBJ1-1, with D maybe TRBD1 (6 bases). Germline-derived CDR1 and CDR2 are SGHDN and FVKESK. This CDR3 has 13 amino acids. Trimming took 5 bases from V and 11 from J, leaving 18 bases between them. The CDR3 loop is CASSLQGAASAFF. CDR3 in DNA: TGTGCCAGCAGCTTACAGGGAGCGGCTAGTGCTTTCTTT.

J is TRBJ1-4 and V is TRBV18; no clear D. This CDR3 contains 16 residues. Germline values: CDR1 KGHSH, CDR2 LQKENI. V was trimmed by 4 bases and J by 7 bases, leaving 19 bases between them. The DNA for the CDR3 is TGTGCCAGCTCACTGCAAAGGGAACGAGTACGTGAAAAACTGTTTTTT. Its protein product is CASSLQRERVREKLFF.

The rearrangement joins TRBV28 to TRBJ2-7; D is possibly TRBD1 or TRBD2 (5 bases each). CDR3 length: 14 residues. Trimming left V 2 bases short and J 3 bases short, with 11 bases between. Germline V gene lookup returns CDR1 MDHEN and CDR2 SYDVKM. CDR3 DNA sequence: TGTGCCAGCAGTTTAATCAGGGACGACTACGAGCAGTACTTC. Protein: CASSLIRDDYEQYF.

The genes are TRBV28 and TRBJ1-5, with 7 positions matching TRBD1. V was pared by 3 bases and J by 4 bases, with 6 bases of the junction left unmatched. Germline loops: CDR1 MDHEN, CDR2 SYDVKM. The CDR3 length is 15 residues. CDR3 DNA: TGTGCCAGCAGTTTGCCTACAGGGGATAATCAGCCCCAGCATTTT. It yields the protein CASSLPTGDNQPQHF.

This clone was seen a few times. J is TRBJ1-2 and V is TRBV11-2, with D tentatively TRBD1 (5 bases). Per germline, CDR1 SGHAT and CDR2 FQNNGV. The ends were cut back, 5 bases at V and 7 bases at J, with 20 bases in the middle. There are 15 residues in the CDR3. As DNA, the CDR3 is TGTGCCAGCAGCACGGGGCGGGAGGCCCGGGGTGGCTACACCTTC. Translation gives CASSTGREARGGYTF.